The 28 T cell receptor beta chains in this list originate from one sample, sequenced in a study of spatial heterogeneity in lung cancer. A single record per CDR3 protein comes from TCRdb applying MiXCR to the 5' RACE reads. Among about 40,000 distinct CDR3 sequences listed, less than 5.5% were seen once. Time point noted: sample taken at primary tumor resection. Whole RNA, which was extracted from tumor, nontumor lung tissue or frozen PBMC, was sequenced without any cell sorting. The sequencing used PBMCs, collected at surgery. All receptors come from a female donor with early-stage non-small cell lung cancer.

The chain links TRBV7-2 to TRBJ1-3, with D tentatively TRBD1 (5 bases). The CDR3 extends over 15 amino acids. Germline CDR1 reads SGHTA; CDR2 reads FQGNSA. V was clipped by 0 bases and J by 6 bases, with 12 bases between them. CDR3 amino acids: CASSLAAGRENTIYF. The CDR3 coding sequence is TGTGCCAGCAGCTTAGCTGCAGGGCGAGAAAACACCATATATTTT.

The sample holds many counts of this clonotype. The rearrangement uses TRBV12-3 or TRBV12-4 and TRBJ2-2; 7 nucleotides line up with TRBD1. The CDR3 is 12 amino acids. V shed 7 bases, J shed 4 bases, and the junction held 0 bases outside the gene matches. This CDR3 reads CASNRGTGELFF. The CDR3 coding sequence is TGTGCCAGCAACAGGGGCACCGGGGAGCTGTTTTTT.

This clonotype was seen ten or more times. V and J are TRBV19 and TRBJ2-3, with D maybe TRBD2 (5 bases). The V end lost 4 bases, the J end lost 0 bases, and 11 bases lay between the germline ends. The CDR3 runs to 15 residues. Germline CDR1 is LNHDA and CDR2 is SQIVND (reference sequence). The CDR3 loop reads CASSTSGISTDTQYF. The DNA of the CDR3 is TGTGCCAGTAGTACTTCCGGGATAAGCACAGATACGCAGTATTTT.

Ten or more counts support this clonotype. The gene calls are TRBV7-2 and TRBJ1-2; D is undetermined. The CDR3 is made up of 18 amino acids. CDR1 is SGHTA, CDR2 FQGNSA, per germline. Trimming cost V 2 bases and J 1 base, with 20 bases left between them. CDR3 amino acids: CASSLPDFGRHLNYGYTF. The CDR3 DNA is TGTGCCAGCAGCTTACCCGACTTCGGCAGACACCTTAACTATGGCTACACCTTC. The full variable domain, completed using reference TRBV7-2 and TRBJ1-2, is GAGVSQSPSNKVTEKGKDVELRCDPISGHTALYWYRQSLGQGLEFLIYFQGNSAPDKSGLPSDRFSAERTGGSVSTLTIQRTQQEDSAVYLCASSLPDFGRHLNYGYTFGSGTRLTVV.

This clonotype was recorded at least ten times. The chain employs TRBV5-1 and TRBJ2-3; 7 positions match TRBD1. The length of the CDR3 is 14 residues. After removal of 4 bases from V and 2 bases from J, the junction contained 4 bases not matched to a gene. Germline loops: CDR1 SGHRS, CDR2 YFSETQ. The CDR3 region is CASSPGQYTDTQYF. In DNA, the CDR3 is TGCGCCAGCAGCCCGGGACAGTACACAGATACGCAGTATTTT. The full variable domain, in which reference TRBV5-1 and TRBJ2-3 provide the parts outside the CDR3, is KAGVTQTPRYLIKTRGQQVTLSCSPISGHRSVSWYQQTPGQGLQFLFEYFSETQRNKGNFPGRFSGRQFSNSRSEMNVSTLELGDSALYLCASSPGQYTDTQYFGPGTRLTVL.

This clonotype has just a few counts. Written as DNA, the CDR3 is TGCAGTGCAAACCCACGGACAGGGTCGACCTATGGCTACACCTTC. It is translated as CSANPRTGSTYGYTF. The J gene is TRBJ1-2, the V gene TRBV20-1, with 8 nucleotides matching TRBD1. CDR1 DFQATT and CDR2 SNEGSKA come from the germline V gene (reference sequence). The CDR3 loop spans 15 amino acids. The ends lost 6 bases at V and 4 bases at J; junction bases unmatched: 13.

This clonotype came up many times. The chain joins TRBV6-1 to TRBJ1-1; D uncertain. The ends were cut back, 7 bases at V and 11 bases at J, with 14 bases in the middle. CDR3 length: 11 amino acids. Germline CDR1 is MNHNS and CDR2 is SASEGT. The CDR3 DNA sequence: TGTGCCAGCAAGGAGGCGGCTCGGGCTTTCTTT. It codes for CASKEAARAFF.

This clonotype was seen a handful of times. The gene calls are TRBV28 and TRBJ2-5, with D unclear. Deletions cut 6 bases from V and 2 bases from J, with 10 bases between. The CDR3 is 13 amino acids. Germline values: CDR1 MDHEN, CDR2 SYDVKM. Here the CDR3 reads CASSPWQQETQYF. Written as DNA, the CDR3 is TGTGCCAGCAGCCCCTGGCAGCAAGAGACCCAGTACTTC.

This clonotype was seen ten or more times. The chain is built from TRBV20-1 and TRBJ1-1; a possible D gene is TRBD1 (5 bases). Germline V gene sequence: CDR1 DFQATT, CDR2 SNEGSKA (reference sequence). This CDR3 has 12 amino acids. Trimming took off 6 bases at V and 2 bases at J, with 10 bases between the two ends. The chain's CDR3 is CSACQGNTEAFF. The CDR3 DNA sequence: TGCAGTGCGTGTCAGGGAAACACTGAAGCTTTCTTT.

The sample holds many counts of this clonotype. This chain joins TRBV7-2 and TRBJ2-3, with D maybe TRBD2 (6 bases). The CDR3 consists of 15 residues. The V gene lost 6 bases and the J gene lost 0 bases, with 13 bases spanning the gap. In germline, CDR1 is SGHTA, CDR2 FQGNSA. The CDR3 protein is CASSSRGQSTDTQYF. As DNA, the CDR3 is TGTGCCAGCAGTTCGCGGGGCCAGAGCACAGATACGCAGTATTTT.

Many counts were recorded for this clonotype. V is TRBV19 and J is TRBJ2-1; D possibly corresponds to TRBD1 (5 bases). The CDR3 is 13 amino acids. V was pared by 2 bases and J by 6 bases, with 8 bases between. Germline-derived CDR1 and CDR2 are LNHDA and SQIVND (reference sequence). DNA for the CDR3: TGTGCCAGTAGTATAAGCACAGGCAATGAGCAGTTCTTC. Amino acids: CASSISTGNEQFF.

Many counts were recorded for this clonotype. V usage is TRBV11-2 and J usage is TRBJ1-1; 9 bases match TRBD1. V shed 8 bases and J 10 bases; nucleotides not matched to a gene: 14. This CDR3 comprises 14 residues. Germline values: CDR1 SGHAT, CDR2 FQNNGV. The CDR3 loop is CASGAQGAGTRAFF. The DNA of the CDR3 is TGTGCCAGCGGCGCACAGGGGGCCGGGACTCGAGCTTTCTTT. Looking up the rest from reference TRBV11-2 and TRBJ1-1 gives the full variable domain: EAGVAQSPRYKIIEKRQSVAFWCNPISGHATLYWYQQILGQGPKLLIQFQNNGVVDDSQLPKDRFSAERLKGVDSTLKIQPAKLEDSAVYLCASGAQGAGTRAFFGQGTRLTVV.

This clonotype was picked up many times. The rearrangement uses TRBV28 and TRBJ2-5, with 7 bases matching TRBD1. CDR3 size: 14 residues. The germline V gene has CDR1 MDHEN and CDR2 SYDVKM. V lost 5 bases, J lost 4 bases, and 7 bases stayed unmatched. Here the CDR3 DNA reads TGTGCCAGCAGTCAAGTTACAGGGGTAGAGACCCAGTACTTC. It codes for CASSQVTGVETQYF.

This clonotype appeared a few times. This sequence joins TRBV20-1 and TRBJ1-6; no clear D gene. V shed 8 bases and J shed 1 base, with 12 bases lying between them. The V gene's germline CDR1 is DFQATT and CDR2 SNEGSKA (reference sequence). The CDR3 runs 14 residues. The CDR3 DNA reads TGCAGTACGACAAAGGGATCCTATAATTCACCCCTCCACTTT. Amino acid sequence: CSTTKGSYNSPLHF.

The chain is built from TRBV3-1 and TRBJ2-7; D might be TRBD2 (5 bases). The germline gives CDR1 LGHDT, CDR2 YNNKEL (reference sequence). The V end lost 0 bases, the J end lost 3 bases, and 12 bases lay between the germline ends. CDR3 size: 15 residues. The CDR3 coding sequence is TGTGCCAGCAGCCAAGAGGGAGCCCCGCGCTACGAGCAGTACTTC. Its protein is CASSQEGAPRYEQYF.

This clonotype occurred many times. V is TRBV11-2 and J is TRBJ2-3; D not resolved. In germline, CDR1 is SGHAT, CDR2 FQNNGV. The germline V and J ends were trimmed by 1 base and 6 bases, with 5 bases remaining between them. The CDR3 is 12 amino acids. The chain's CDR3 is CASSLVSDTQYF. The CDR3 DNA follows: TGTGCCAGCAGCTTAGTCAGCGATACGCAGTATTTT.

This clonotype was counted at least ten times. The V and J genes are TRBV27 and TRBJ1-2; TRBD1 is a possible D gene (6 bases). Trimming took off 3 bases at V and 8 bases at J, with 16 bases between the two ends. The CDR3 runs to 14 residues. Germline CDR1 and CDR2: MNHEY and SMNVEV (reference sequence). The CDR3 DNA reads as TGTGCCAGCAGTTTCGCGGCGGGGGCCGGCGGCTACACCTTC. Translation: CASSFAAGAGGYTF.

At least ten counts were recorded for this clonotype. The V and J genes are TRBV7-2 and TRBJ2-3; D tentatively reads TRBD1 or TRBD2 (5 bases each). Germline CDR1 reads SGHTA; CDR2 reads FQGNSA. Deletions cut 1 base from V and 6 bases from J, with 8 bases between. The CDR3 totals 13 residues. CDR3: CASSLGWGDTQYF. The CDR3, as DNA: TGTGCCAGCAGCTTAGGGTGGGGGGATACGCAGTATTTT.

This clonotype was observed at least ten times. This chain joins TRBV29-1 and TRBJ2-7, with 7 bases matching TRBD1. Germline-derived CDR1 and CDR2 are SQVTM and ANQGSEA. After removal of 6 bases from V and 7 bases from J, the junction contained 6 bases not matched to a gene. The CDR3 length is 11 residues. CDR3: CSVKTGEEQYF. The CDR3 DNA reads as TGCAGCGTGAAAACAGGGGAGGAGCAGTACTTC.

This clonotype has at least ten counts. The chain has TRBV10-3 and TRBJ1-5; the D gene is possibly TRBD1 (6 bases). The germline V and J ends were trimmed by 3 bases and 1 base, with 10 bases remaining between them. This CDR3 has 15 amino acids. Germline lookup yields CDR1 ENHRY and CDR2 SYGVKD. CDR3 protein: CAISDGGASNQPQHF. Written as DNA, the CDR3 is TGTGCCATCAGTGACGGGGGGGCGAGCAATCAGCCCCAGCATTTT.

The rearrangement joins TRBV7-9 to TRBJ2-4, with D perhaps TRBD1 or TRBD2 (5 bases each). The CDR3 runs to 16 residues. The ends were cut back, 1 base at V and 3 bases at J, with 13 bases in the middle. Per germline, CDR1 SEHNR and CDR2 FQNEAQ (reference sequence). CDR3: CASSLDLGVGKNIQYF. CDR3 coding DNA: TGTGCCAGCAGCTTAGATCTGGGGGTCGGCAAAAACATTCAGTACTTC.

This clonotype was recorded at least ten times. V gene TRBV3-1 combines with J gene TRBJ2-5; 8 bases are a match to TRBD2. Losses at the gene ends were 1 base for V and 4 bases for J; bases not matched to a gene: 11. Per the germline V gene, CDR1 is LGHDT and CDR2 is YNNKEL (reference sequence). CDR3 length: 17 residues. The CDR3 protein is CASSQGPGAGASETQYF. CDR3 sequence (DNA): TGTGCCAGCAGCCAAGGTCCCGGAGCGGGGGCGTCAGAGACCCAGTACTTC.

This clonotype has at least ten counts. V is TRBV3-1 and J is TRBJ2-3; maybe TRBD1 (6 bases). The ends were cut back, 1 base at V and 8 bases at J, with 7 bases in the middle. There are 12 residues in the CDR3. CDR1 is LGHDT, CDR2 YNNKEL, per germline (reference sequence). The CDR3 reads CASSQVGGTQYF. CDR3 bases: TGTGCCAGCAGCCAAGTAGGGGGTACGCAGTATTTT.

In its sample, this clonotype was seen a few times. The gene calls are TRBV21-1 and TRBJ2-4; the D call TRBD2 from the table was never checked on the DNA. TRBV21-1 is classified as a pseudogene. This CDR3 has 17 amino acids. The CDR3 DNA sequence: TGTGCCAGCAGCGAGGAGGGGACCGCCCAAGCCAAAAACATTCAGTACTTC. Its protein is CASSEEGTAQAKNIQYF.

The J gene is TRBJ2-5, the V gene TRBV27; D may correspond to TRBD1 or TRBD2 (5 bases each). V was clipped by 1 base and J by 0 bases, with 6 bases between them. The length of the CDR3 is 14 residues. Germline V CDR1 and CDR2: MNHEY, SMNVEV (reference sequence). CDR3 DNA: TGTGCCAGCAGTTTATTGGGGGACCAAGAGACCCAGTACTTC. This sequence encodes CASSLLGDQETQYF.

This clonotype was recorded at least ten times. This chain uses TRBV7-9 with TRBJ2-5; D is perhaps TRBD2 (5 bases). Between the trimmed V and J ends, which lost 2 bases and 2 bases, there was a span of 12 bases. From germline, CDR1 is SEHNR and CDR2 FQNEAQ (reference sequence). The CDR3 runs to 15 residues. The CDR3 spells CASSLFPRLQETQYF. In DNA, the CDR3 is TGTGCCAGCAGCTTATTCCCCCGACTACAAGAGACCCAGTACTTC.

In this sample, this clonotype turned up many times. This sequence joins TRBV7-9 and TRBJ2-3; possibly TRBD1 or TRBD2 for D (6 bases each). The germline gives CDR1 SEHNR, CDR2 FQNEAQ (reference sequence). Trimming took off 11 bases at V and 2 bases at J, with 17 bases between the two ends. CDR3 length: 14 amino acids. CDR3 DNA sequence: TGTGCCCCCAGCTTAGGGGGGATCACAGATACGCAGTATTTT. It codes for CAPSLGGITDTQYF.

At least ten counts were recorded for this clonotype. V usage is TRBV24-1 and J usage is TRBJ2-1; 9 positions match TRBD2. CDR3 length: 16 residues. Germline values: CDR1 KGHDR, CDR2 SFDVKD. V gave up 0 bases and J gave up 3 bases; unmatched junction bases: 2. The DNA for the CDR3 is TGTGCCACCAGTGATTTGGGGACTAGCCGCTACAATGAGCAGTTCTTC. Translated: CATSDLGTSRYNEQFF.